This T cell receptor beta chain was found in a study of T cells in Graves' hyperthyroidism and ophthalmopathy. Study-level results: Blood samples included most of the expanded thyroid clonotypes exceeding 0.001.

The patients, who ranged from 18 to 65 in age, presented with newly diagnosed hyperthyroidism lasting under 2 months. Using more than 7.5 ml of fresh peripheral blood, PBMCs were prepared. RNA transcripts yielded amplified TCR beta CDR3 regions. The TCR CDR3 first-round RT-PCR relied on the HTBI primer set. Via MiXCR, TCRdb re-called the multiplex PCR reads, giving one row per CDR3 protein. The data show about 350,000 distinct CDR3 sequences, with over 11% seen just once and around 23% held by the top ten. V lost 4 bases to trimming and J lost 1 base, with 13 bases between them. The CDR3 contains 15 residues. CDR1 SGHDN and CDR2 FVKESK come from the germline V gene. A word on this clonotype: The antigen remains undetermined.

This receptor was obtained from a woman in her twenties or thirties with Graves' hyperthyroidism. The material sequenced was blood. The chain employs TRBV14 and TRBJ1-2; TRBD1 is a possible D gene (5 bases). CDR3 DNA: TGTGCCAGCAGCCTCGACAGCTCATTTAACTATGGCTACACCTTC. Amino acids: CASSLDSSFNYGYTF.